The source of this T cell receptor (beta chain) is a study of T cells in Graves' hyperthyroidism and ophthalmopathy. This clonotype was found many times. RNA transcripts were the template for amplifying TCR beta CDR3 regions. HTBI primers were employed in a first-round RT-PCR of the TCR CDR3. TCRdb called the multiplex PCR reads again in MiXCR, with one record for every CDR3 protein. Of hundreds of thousands of distinct CDR3 sequences in the sample, over 15% were seen once. The V and J ends lost 5 bases and 9 bases respectively, with 11 bases between them. The CDR3 has 13 amino acids. Per germline, CDR1 MDHEN and CDR2 SYDVKM.

This chain joins TRBV28 and TRBJ1-6; D gene unclear. Sequencing was performed on blood. This receptor was taken from a woman in her late teens or twenties with Graves' hyperthyroidism. CDR3 in DNA: TGTGCCAGCAGTCCTGATATTGCTTCACCCCTCCACTTT. It translates to CASSPDIASPLHF.